In this sample, the clone carrying this T cell receptor (beta chain) turned up once. Original processing notes: Using reference gene primer amplification, nucleated cell counts were estimated. The method was immunoSEQ multiplex PCR; TCRdb's version includes in-frame clones alone and lacks a portion of them. V and J calls and clone size come straight from that table; D and trimming were deduced from the DNA. The sample has roughly 290,000 clones; 75% to 90% are singletons. The data are from a study of blood T cell repertoires in COVID-19. Looked up from germline, CDR1 is ENHRY and CDR2 is SYGVKD. Trimming cost V 8 bases and J 1 base, with 6 bases left between them. This CDR3 has 12 residues.

Material for sequencing was peripheral blood. The rearrangement joins TRBV10-3 to TRBJ1-5; D is perhaps TRBD1 (5 bases). The clonotype comes from a woman aged 60-75 years with acute or convalescent COVID-19. CDR3 region: CAIGGSNQPQHF. The CDR3 region has the DNA TGTGCCATCGGGGGGAGCAATCAGCCCCAGCATTTT.